This T cell receptor beta chain was recorded in a study of blood T cells in healthy people across ages. Study conclusions and caveats: It was the long-lived donors that had more naive CD4+ cells and higher diversity than aged donors. Strong correlation linked observed beta diversity and percent naive T cells.

Donors were systemically healthy Caucasian individuals from Russia aged roughly 6 to 100 years. With a J-beta primer mix and a sample-barcoded 5' primer, a second PCR ran roughly 6 to 11 cycles. Any given sample supplied a minimum of 2.5 million CDR3-containing paired-end reads. TCRdb re-called the 5' RACE reads with MiXCR, one entry per CDR3 protein. The sample lists about 1.7 million distinct CDR3 sequences, about 28% occurring once. This clonotype was found many times. What it binds is not known. This sequence was found in a woman aged 30 to 39 in good health. The sequenced sample consisted of blood.

CDR3 amino acids: CASSPGQGLGEQFF. The CDR3 DNA reads as TGCGCCAGCAGCCCGGGACAGGGATTAGGTGAGCAGTTCTTC. This sequence joins TRBV5-1 and TRBJ2-1, with TRBD1 identical over 9 bases. J gave up 9 bases and V 4 bases, and 8 bases lay outside the gene matches. Germline CDR1 SGHRS, CDR2 YFSETQ. This CDR3 spans 14 amino acids.